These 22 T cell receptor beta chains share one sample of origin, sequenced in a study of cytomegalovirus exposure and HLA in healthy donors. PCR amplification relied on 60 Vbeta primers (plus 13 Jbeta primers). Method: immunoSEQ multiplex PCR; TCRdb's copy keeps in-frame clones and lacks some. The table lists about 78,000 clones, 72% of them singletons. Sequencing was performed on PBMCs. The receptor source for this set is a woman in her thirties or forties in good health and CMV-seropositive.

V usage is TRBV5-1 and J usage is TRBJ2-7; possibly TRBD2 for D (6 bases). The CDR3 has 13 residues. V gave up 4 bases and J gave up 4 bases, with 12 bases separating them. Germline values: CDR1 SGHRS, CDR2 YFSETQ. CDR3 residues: CASSNTGTYEQYF. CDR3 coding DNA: TGCGCCAGCAGCAATACTGGGACTTACGAGCAGTACTTC.

This CDR3 is CASNGQGGQPQHF. The CDR3 nucleotides read TGTGCCAGCAATGGACAGGGAGGTCAGCCCCAGCATTTT. V usage is TRBV2 and J usage is TRBJ1-5, with 8 bases that match TRBD1. The germline gives CDR1 SNHLY, CDR2 FYNNEI. The CDR3 is made up of 13 amino acids. Losses at the gene ends were 7 bases for V and 6 bases for J; bases not matched to a gene: 5.

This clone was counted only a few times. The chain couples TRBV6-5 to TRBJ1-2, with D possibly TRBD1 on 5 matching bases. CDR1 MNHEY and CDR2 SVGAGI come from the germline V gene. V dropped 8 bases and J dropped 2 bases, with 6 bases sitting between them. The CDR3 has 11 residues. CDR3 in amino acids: CASSGNYGYTF. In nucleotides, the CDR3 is TGTGCCAGCTCAGGGAACTATGGCTACACCTTC.

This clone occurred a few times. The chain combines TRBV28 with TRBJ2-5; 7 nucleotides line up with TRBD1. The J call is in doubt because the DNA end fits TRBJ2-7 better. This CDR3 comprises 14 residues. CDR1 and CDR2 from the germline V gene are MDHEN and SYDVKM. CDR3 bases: TGTGCCAGCAGTTTTTCGGGACAGACGTACGAGCAGTACTTC. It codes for CASSFSGQTYEQYF.

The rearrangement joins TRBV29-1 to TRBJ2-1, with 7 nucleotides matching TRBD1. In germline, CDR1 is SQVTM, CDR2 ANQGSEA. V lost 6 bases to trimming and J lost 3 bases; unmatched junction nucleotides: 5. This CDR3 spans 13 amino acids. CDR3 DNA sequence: TGCAGCGTATCGGACAGGAGCTACAATGAGCAGTTCTTC. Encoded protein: CSVSDRSYNEQFF.

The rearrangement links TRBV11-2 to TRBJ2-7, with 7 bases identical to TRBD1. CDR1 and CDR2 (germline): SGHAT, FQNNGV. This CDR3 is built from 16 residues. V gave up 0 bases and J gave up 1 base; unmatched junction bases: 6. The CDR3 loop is CASSLDRQGISYEQYF. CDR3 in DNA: TGTGCCAGCAGCTTAGATCGACAGGGAATTTCCTACGAGCAGTACTTC. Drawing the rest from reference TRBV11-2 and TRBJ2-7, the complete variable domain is EAGVAQSPRYKIIEKRQSVAFWCNPISGHATLYWYQQILGQGPKLLIQFQNNGVVDDSQLPKDRFSAERLKGVDSTLKIQPAKLEDSAVYLCASSLDRQGISYEQYFGPGTRLTVT.

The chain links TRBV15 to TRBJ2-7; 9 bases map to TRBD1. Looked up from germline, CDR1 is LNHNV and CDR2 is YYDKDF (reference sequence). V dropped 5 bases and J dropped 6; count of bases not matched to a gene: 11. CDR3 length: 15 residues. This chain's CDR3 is CATSVDRGSEREQYF. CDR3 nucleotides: TGTGCCACCAGCGTAGACAGGGGGAGCGAGCGCGAGCAGTACTTC. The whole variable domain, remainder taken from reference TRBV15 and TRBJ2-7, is DAMVIQNPRYQVTQFGKPVTLSCSQTLNHNVMYWYQQKSSQAPKLLFHYYDKDFNNEADTPDNFQSRRPNTSFCFLDIRSPGLGDTAMYLCATSVDRGSEREQYFGPGTRLTVT.

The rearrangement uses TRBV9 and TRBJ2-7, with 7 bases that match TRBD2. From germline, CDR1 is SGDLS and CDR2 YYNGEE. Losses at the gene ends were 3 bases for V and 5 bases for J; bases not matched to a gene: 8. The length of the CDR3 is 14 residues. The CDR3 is CASSESGTDDEQYF. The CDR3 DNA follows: TGTGCCAGCAGCGAAAGCGGGACTGACGACGAGCAGTACTTC.

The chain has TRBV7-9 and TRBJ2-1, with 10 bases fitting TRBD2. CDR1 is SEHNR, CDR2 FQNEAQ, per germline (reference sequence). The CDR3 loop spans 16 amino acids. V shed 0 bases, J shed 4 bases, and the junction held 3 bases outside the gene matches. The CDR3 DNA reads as TGTGCCAGCAGCTTAGCGGTAGCGGGGGGTTACAATGAGCAGTTCTTC. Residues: CASSLAVAGGYNEQFF.

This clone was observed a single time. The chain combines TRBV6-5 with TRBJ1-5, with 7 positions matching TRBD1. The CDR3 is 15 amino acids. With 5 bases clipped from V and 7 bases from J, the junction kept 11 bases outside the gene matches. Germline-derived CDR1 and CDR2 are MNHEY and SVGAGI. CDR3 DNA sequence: TGTGCCAGCAGTCGGGACCACAGGGGATTACAGCCCCAGCATTTT. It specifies CASSRDHRGLQPQHF.

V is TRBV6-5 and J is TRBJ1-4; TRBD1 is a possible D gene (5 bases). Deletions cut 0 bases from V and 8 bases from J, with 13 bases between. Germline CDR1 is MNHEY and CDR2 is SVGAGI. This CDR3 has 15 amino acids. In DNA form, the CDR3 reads TGTGCCAGCAGTTACTCGGGGGGGTCGGGAGAAAAACTGTTTTTT. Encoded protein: CASSYSGGSGEKLFF.

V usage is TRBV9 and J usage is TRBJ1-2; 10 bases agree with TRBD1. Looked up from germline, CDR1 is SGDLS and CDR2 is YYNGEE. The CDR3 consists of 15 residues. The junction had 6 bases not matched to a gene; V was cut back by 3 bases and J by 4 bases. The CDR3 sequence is CASSDRDRGTYGYTF. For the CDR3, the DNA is TGTGCCAGCAGCGACCGGGACAGGGGTACCTATGGCTACACCTTC.

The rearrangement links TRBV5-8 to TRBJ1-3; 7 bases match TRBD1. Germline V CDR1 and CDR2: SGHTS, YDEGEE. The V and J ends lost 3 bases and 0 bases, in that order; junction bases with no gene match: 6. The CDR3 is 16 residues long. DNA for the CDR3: TGTGCCAGCAGCTGGGGACAGTCACCCTCTGGAAACACCATATATTTT. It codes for CASSWGQSPSGNTIYF.

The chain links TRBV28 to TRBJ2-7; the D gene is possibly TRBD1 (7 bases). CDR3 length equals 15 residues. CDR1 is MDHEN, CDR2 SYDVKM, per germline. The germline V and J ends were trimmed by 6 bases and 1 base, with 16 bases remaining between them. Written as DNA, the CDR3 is TGTGCCAGCAGCCACAGACAGGGAGGTTCCTACGAGCAGTACTTC. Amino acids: CASSHRQGGSYEQYF.

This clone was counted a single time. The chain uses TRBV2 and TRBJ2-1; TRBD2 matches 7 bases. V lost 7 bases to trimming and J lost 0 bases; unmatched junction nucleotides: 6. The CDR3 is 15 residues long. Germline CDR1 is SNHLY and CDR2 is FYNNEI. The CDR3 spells CASTRGTSSYNEQFF. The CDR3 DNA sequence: TGTGCCAGCACGCGGGGGACGAGCTCCTACAATGAGCAGTTCTTC.

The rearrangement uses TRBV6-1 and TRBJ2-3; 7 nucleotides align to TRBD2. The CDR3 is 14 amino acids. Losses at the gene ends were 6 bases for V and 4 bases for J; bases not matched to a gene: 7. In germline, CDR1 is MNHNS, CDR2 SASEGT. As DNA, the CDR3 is TGTGCCAGCAGAAGAGCGGGAAGGGCAGATACGCAGTATTTT. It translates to CASRRAGRADTQYF.

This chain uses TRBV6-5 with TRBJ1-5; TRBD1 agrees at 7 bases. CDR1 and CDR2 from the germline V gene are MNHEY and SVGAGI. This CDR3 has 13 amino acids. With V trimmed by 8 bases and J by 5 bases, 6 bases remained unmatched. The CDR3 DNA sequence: TGTGCCAGCTCCTCGGACAGGTATCAGCCCCAGCATTTT. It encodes CASSSDRYQPQHF.

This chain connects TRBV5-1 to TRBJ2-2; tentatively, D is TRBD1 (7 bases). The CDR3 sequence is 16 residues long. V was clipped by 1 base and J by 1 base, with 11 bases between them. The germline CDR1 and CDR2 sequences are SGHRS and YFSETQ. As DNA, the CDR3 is TGCGCCAGCAGCTTGACCCAGGGGGGGAACACCGGGGAGCTGTTTTTT. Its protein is CASSLTQGGNTGELFF.

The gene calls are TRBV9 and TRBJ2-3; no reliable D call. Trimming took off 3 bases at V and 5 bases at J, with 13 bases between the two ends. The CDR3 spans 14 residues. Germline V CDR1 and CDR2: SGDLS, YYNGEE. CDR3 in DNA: TGTGCCAGCAGCGCATTTCCCGGTAGAGATACGCAGTATTTT. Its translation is CASSAFPGRDTQYF. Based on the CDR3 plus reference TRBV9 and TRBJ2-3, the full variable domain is DSGVTQTPKHLITATGQRVTLRCSPRSGDLSVYWYQQSLDQGLQFLIQYYNGEERAKGNILERFSAQQFPDLHSELNLSSLELGDSALYFCASSAFPGRDTQYFGPGTRLTVL.

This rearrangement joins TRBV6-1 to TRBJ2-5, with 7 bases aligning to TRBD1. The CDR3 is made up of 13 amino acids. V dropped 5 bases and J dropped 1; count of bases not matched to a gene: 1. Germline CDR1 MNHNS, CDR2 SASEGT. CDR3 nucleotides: TGTGCCAGCAGTTGGGACAGCCAAGAGACCCAGTACTTC. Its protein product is CASSWDSQETQYF.

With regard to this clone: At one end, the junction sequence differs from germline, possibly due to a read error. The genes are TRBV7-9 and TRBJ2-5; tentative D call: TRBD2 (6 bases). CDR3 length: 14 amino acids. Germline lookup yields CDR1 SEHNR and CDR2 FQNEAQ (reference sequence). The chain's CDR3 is CSSSGPVSRETQYF. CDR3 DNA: TGTTCCAGCAGCGGGCCCGTCAGCAGAGAGACCCAGTACTTC.

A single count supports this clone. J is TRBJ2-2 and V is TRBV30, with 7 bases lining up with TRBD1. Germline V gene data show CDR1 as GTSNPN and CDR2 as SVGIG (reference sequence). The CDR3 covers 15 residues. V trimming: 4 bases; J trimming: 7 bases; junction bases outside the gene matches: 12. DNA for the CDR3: TGTGCCTGGACCCATCTAGGGGGCGCGGGCGGGGAGCTGTTTTTT. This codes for CAWTHLGGAGGELFF.